These 25 T cell receptor beta chains were sequenced from one sample in a study of post-analysis software for immune sequencing data. Findings of the study overall: With TRBV5-6, TRBV5-1 and TRBV20-1 included, a handful of TRBV segments were more frequent in patients than in controls.

Unique-molecular-identifier-tagged TCR beta cDNA libraries were used. Each CDR3 protein is one row after TCRdb ran MiXCR on the PCR reads. The sample records some 800,000 distinct CDR3 sequences, under 60% being singletons. These receptors have no known antigen. Sequencing was done on a sample of blood. The receptors originated from a girl aged 10-17 years with multiple sclerosis.

This clonotype showed up just a few times. The CDR3 nucleotides read TGTGCCAGCAGTGACGGGACAGGGGGTAACGAGCAGTACTTC. Translated, it gives CASSDGTGGNEQYF. The J gene is TRBJ2-7, the V gene TRBV6-5, with TRBD1 matching over 11 bases. V lost 5 bases, J lost 5 bases, and 5 bases stayed unmatched. Germline assignment: CDR1 MNHEY and CDR2 SVGAGI. This CDR3 is 14 amino acids long.

This chain joins TRBV11-2 and TRBJ2-5; 14 nucleotides agree with TRBD2. CDR3 length: 15 residues. Germline CDR1 reads SGHAT; CDR2 reads FQNNGV. The V gene end was trimmed by 8 bases and the J gene end by 11 bases; junction bases not matched to a gene: 13. The CDR3 DNA reads TGTGCCAGCTCCGGGACTAGCGGGAGTACTACGAGGCAGTACTTC. It codes for CASSGTSGSTTRQYF.

This chain joins TRBV6-2 or TRBV6-3 and TRBJ2-5; D is uncertain. The better agreement between TRBJ2-7 and the DNA end casts doubt on the J call. Germline loops: CDR1 MNHEY, CDR2 SVGEGT. The CDR3 totals 10 residues. The CDR3 region has the DNA TGTGCCAGCAGGGATAGCGAGCAGTACTTC. It is translated as CASRDSEQYF.

This clonotype was detected a few times. The genes are TRBV3-1 and TRBJ2-3, with D possibly called TRBD1 or TRBD2 (5 bases each). The V end lost 3 bases, the J end lost 1 base, and 23 bases lay between the germline ends. CDR3 size: 19 residues. CDR1 is LGHDT and CDR2 is YNNKEL in the germline V gene (reference sequence). Here the CDR3 reads CASSQGPKRYKVGTDTQYF. The DNA of the CDR3 is TGTGCCAGCAGCCAGGGACCAAAGAGATACAAAGTAGGCACAGATACGCAGTATTTT.

The chain joins TRBV5-6 to TRBJ2-7, with D perhaps TRBD1 (6 bases). CDR3 length equals 14 residues. Germline assignment: CDR1 SGHDT and CDR2 YYEEEE. V lost 4 bases and J 2 bases, leaving 13 bases between the germline ends. This CDR3 is CASSAQGTPYEQYF. CDR3 DNA: TGTGCCAGCAGCGCACAGGGAACCCCCTACGAGCAGTACTTC.

The chain combines TRBV7-9 with TRBJ1-1; D remains ambiguous. CDR1 SEHNR and CDR2 FQNEAQ come from the germline V gene (reference sequence). The CDR3 runs to 12 residues. Trimming took 1 base from V and 8 from J, leaving 8 bases between them. The CDR3 region has the DNA TGTGCCAGCAGCTTAGGATCCAGGGAAGCTTTCTTT. Its protein product is CASSLGSREAFF.

The chain couples TRBV20-1 to TRBJ2-5, with D maybe TRBD1 (6 bases). The last part of the DNA fits TRBJ2-7 better; the J call may be wrong. This CDR3 spans 13 amino acids. CDR1 and CDR2 (germline): DFQATT, SNEGSKA (reference sequence). In DNA form, the CDR3 reads TGCAGTGCCACCGACAGGACAAAATACGAGCAGTACTTC. As protein: CSATDRTKYEQYF.

This clonotype was seen only once. One base away lies a much larger clone, so this may be a sequencing read error. The chain employs TRBV20-1 and TRBJ1-2; D is unresolved. The CDR3 is 13 residues long. Germline loops: CDR1 DFQATT, CDR2 SNEGSKA (reference sequence). The V and J ends lost 6 bases and 8 bases respectively, with 19 bases between them. DNA for the CDR3: TGCAGTGCCCCACTCCTGGACGGGGAAGGCTACACCTTC. Its protein product is CSAPLLDGEGYTF.

This rearrangement joins TRBV5-6 to TRBJ1-1, with D possibly TRBD1 on 6 matching bases. The V gene's germline CDR1 is SGHDT and CDR2 YYEEEE. The CDR3 is 13 residues long. V lost 5 bases, J lost 9 bases, and 17 bases lay in between. The CDR3 DNA sequence: TGTGCCAGCAGAGGGGGGTTCCGGGGGCAAGCTTTCTTT. Translated: CASRGGFRGQAFF.

This chain uses TRBV27 with TRBJ2-3; TRBD2 is a possible D gene (6 bases). The CDR3 is 14 amino acids. Germline V gene sequence: CDR1 MNHEY, CDR2 SMNVEV (reference sequence). The V end lost 6 bases, the J end lost 6 bases, and 16 bases lay between the germline ends. The CDR3 here is CASSDPTRGDTQYF. CDR3 sequence (DNA): TGTGCCAGCAGCGACCCCACCCGGGGGGATACGCAGTATTTT.

The chain employs TRBV12-3 or TRBV12-4 and TRBJ1-2; D is perhaps TRBD1 (5 bases). Between the trimmed V and J ends, which lost 3 bases and 6 bases, there was a span of 11 bases. The CDR3 has 13 residues. CDR3 sequence (DNA): TGTGCCAGCAGTTTTAGCAGGGTAAATGGCTACACCTTC. This gives the protein CASSFSRVNGYTF.

V usage is TRBV30 and J usage is TRBJ2-3; D might be TRBD2 (5 bases). CDR3 size: 15 residues. The germline V and J ends were trimmed by 0 bases and 6 bases, with 16 bases remaining between them. From germline, CDR1 is GTSNPN and CDR2 SVGIG (reference sequence). This chain's CDR3 is CAWSVRGSSSDTQYF. CDR3 nucleotide sequence: TGTGCCTGGAGTGTGAGAGGGTCCAGCTCCGATACGCAGTATTTT.

This clonotype was seen only a few times. The chain has TRBV3-1 and TRBJ2-6; D remains unclear. Trimming shortened V by 0 bases and J by 0 bases, and 9 bases separated the two germline ends. From germline, CDR1 is LGHDT and CDR2 YNNKEL (reference sequence). This CDR3 contains 17 residues. The CDR3 sequence is CASSQETPTSGANVLTF. DNA for the CDR3: TGTGCCAGCAGCCAAGAAACCCCAACCTCTGGGGCCAACGTCCTGACTTTC.

This clonotype was observed a few times. V usage is TRBV5-5 and J usage is TRBJ1-2; a possible D gene is TRBD1 (6 bases). Trimming removed 3 bases at V and 13 bases at J, with 16 bases between. The CDR3 has 12 residues. Germline assignment: CDR1 SGHKS and CDR2 YYEKEE (reference sequence). DNA for the CDR3: TGTGCCAGCAGCTCCGGGGGCGGGCTTTTCACCTTC. Protein: CASSSGGGLFTF.

V usage is TRBV29-1 and J usage is TRBJ2-1; 11 positions match TRBD2. With V trimmed by 1 base and J by 1 base, 6 bases remained unmatched. The length of the CDR3 is 17 residues. Germline values: CDR1 SQVTM, CDR2 ANQGSEA. DNA of the CDR3: TGCAGCGTTGAAGGGGGTAGCGGGAGGGCGTCCTACAATGAGCAGTTCTTC. Its protein is CSVEGGSGRASYNEQFF.

The gene calls are TRBV30 and TRBJ2-7; D ambiguous. The CDR3 is made up of 13 amino acids. V lost 2 bases and J lost 2, with 10 bases in between. Looked up from germline, CDR1 is GTSNPN and CDR2 is SVGIG (reference sequence). CDR3 coding DNA: TGTGCCTGGAGTCCTGGGCCTACCTACGAGCAGTACTTC. This sequence encodes CAWSPGPTYEQYF.

This clonotype was counted only a few times. V usage is TRBV5-1 and J usage is TRBJ2-7, with unresolved D. This CDR3 has 12 residues. The germline V gene has CDR1 SGHRS and CDR2 YFSETQ. Trimming left V 4 bases short and J 4 bases short, with 9 bases between. The CDR3 sequence is CASSTGFYEQYF. The CDR3 region has the DNA TGCGCCAGCAGCACCGGGTTTTACGAGCAGTACTTC.

This clonotype was seen only once. This sequence joins TRBV28 and TRBJ2-3; 7 bases are shared with TRBD1. The CDR3 loop spans 14 amino acids. The V gene's germline CDR1 is MDHEN and CDR2 SYDVKM. V lost 5 bases to trimming and J lost 6 bases; unmatched junction nucleotides: 8. DNA of the CDR3: TGTGCCAGCAGTAGGGACACAGGGGCCGATACGCAGTATTTT. The encoded protein is CASSRDTGADTQYF.

The chain links TRBV12-3 or TRBV12-4 to TRBJ2-7; no clear D. V was clipped by 3 bases and J by 6 bases, with 9 bases between them. The CDR3 has 12 amino acids. DNA for the CDR3: TGTGCCAGCAGTTTTTACCAGCTCGAGCAGTACTTC. Translation gives CASSFYQLEQYF.

This clonotype appeared a few times. The CDR3 nucleotides read TGCAGCGTTGAAGGTAGGGATGTCGACGAGCAGTACTTC. Residues: CSVEGRDVDEQYF. The chain joins TRBV29-1 to TRBJ2-7; no clear D. The CDR3 consists of 13 residues. Germline V lookup: CDR1 SQVTM, CDR2 ANQGSEA. Trimming took 1 base from V and 5 from J, leaving 12 bases between them.

This clonotype turned up a few times. The gene calls are TRBV7-2 and TRBJ2-5; perhaps TRBD2 as D (6 bases). Trimming cost V 2 bases and J 11 bases, with 24 bases left between them. Germline V gives CDR1 SGHTA, CDR2 FQGNSA. This CDR3 has 16 residues. The CDR3 loop reads CASSLYGGEYYEEQYF. The CDR3 DNA reads TGTGCCAGCAGCTTATACGGGGGAGAGTACTACGAAGAGCAGTACTTC.

This clonotype was found a few times. V usage is TRBV5-1 and J usage is TRBJ2-6, with D maybe TRBD2 (5 bases). Trimming cost V 2 bases and J 9 bases, with 9 bases left between them. This CDR3 has 13 amino acids. Per the germline V gene, CDR1 is SGHRS and CDR2 is YFSETQ. The CDR3 region is CASSLEGLNVLTF. CDR3 bases: TGCGCCAGCAGCTTAGAGGGTCTCAACGTCCTGACTTTC.

The table lists this clonotype with a few counts. The rearrangement uses TRBV12-3 or TRBV12-4 and TRBJ2-5; 11 positions agree with TRBD1. The V segment lost 2 bases and the J segment 5 bases; nucleotides outside the gene matches: 7. The CDR3 contains 16 residues. CDR3 loop: CASSLWTGGAVETQYF. CDR3 sequence (DNA): TGTGCCAGCAGTTTATGGACAGGGGGCGCGGTGGAGACCCAGTACTTC.

V is TRBV6-5 and J is TRBJ1-5; no clear D gene. This CDR3 has 13 amino acids. V was cut by 6 bases and J by 0 bases, with 6 bases left in between. Per germline, CDR1 MNHEY and CDR2 SVGAGI. This CDR3 is CASSDHSNQPQHF. CDR3 sequence (DNA): TGTGCCAGCAGCGACCATAGCAATCAGCCCCAGCATTTT.

This clonotype was detected only a few times. Here the CDR3 DNA reads TGTGCCAGCAGCAAATTCGGGACAGAGAACAATGAGCAGTTCTTC. This codes for CASSKFGTENNEQFF. The chain uses TRBV9 and TRBJ2-1, with 7 positions matching TRBD1. Trimming at V came to 4 bases and at J to 5 bases, leaving 9 bases not matched to a gene. The CDR3 consists of 15 residues. Germline V gives CDR1 SGDLS, CDR2 YYNGEE.